A selection of T cell receptor beta chains follows, all from one sample in a study of T cells in Graves' hyperthyroidism and ophthalmopathy. One entry per CDR3 protein results from TCRdb running MiXCR on the multiplex PCR reads. The sample records 500,000 to 650,000 distinct CDR3 sequences, about a sixth being singletons. Sequenced input: blood. These TCRs come from a woman aged 18-29 years with Graves' ophthalmopathy. CDR3s include the opening cysteine and the closing phenylalanine or tryptophan. Fields, in order: V gene, J gene, D gene, clone size, CDR3 protein, CDR3 DNA. A D gene is named only where the DNA matches it firmly. Rows give clone size only sometimes, using once, few, many, or a class for an expanded clone.

TRBV13	TRBJ1-1	NA	many	CASSFQGPGTEAFF	TGTGCCAGCAGCTTCCAGGGGCCCGGCACTGAAGCTTTCTTT
TRBV29-1	TRBJ2-1	TRBD2	many	CSVRAGLNYNEQFF	TGCAGCGTTCGAGCGGGGTTAAACTACAATGAGCAGTTCTTC
TRBV24-1	TRBJ2-1	TRBD1	few	CATSSGWDSSYNEQFF	TGTGCCACTTCAAGTGGTTGGGACAGCTCCTACAATGAGCAGTTCTTC
TRBV29-1	TRBJ2-1	NA	many	CSVAGGGHNEQFF	TGCAGCGTTGCTGGTGGGGGTCACAATGAGCAGTTCTTC
TRBV12-3/TRBV12-4	TRBJ1-2	NA	many	CASTGHLNYGYTF	TGTGCCAGTACGGGACACCTTAACTATGGCTACACCTTC
TRBV4-1	TRBJ2-1	NA	NA	CASSHPVGTPNEQFF	TGCGCCAGCAGCCACCCCGTTGGGACACCGAATGAGCAGTTCTTC
TRBV28	TRBJ2-4	NA	NA	CASSHQWTKKNIQYF	TGTGCCAGCAGTCATCAATGGACAAAGAAAAACATTCAGTACTTC
TRBV12-3/TRBV12-4	TRBJ1-1	TRBD1	many	CASRGQTEAFF	TGTGCCAGCAGGGGACAGACGGAAGCTTTCTTT
TRBV5-5	TRBJ1-2	NA	NA	CASSQNLDSLNYGYTF	TGTGCCAGCAGCCAAAACTTGGACAGCCTTAACTATGGCTACACCTTC
TRBV6-1	TRBJ1-5	TRBD1	few	CASSSGTVGNQPQHF	TGTGCCAGCAGTTCCGGGACAGTCGGCAATCAGCCCCAGCATTTT
TRBV13	TRBJ1-2	NA	many	CASSFAGLTHRPNYGYTF	TGTGCCAGCAGCTTTGCAGGGCTCACACATCGTCCCAACTATGGCTACACCTTC
TRBV20-1	TRBJ2-1	NA	NA	CSARVYLHYNEQFF	TGCAGTGCTAGAGTCTACCTCCACTACAATGAGCAGTTCTTC
TRBV25-1	TRBJ1-1	NA	few	CASSDGGNTEAFF	TGTGCCAGCAGTGACGGGGGTAACACTGAAGCTTTCTTT
TRBV6-2/TRBV6-3	TRBJ2-2	NA	many	CASIWSGTESSTGELFF	TGTGCCAGCATCTGGTCCGGGACGGAATCCAGCACCGGGGAGCTGTTTTTT
TRBV2	TRBJ1-2	NA	NA	CASSDRTLAYGYTF	TGTGCCAGCAGTGACAGGACACTGGCCTATGGCTACACCTTC
TRBV24-1	TRBJ1-2	NA	NA	CATSEQTSNYGYTF	TGTGCCACCAGTGAACAGACATCTAACTATGGCTACACCTTC
TRBV6-2/TRBV6-3	TRBJ1-1	NA	NA	CASGGGWSEAFF	TGTGCCAGCGGAGGGGGATGGAGTGAAGCTTTCTTT
TRBV5-1	TRBJ2-3	NA	NA	CASSYRDLATDTQYF	TGCGCCAGCAGCTACCGGGACTTGGCCACAGATACGCAGTATTTT
TRBV10-1	TRBJ2-7	NA	few	CASSEPRGGGPSYEQYF	TGCGCCAGCAGTGAGCCCCGGGGAGGAGGCCCTTCCTACGAGCAGTACTTC
TRBV10-3	TRBJ1-3	NA	few	CAISEAGVSGNTIYF	TGTGCCATCAGTGAGGCCGGGGTCTCTGGAAACACCATATATTTT
TRBV2	TRBJ2-7	NA	NA	CASRRGAGGAYEQYF	TGTGCCAGCAGGCGGGGGGCAGGGGGCGCCTACGAGCAGTACTTC
TRBV3-2	TRBJ2-5	NA	few	CASSQPLGTPQETQYF	TGTGCCAGCAGCCAGCCCCTCGGGACGCCTCAAGAGACCCAGTACTTC
TRBV20-1	TRBJ2-5	TRBD2	many	CSATSGVYQETQYF	TGCAGTGCTACTAGCGGGGTGTACCAAGAGACCCAGTACTTC
TRBV14	TRBJ1-6	NA	NA	CASSRLSSPLHF	TGTGCCAGCAGCCGCTTAAGTTCACCCCTCCACTTT
TRBV10-3	TRBJ2-5	NA	many	CAISQGGETQYF	TGTGCCATCAGCCAGGGAGGAGAGACCCAGTACTTC
TRBV28	TRBJ2-7	TRBD2	many	CASSFLRVSSGRASLAYEQYF	TGTGCCAGCAGTTTCCTTAGGGTCTCTAGCGGGAGGGCCAGTCTCGCTTACGAGCAGTACTTC
TRBV4-1	TRBJ1-3	NA	few	CASSHEEYSGNTIYF	TGCGCCAGCAGCCATGAGGAATACTCTGGAAACACCATATATTTT
TRBV7-9	TRBJ2-1	TRBD2	NA	CASSPGGGSRYNEQFF	TGTGCCAGCAGCCCCGGTGGCGGGAGTAGGTACAATGAGCAGTTCTTC
TRBV20-1	TRBJ1-1	NA	many	CSGSPMPGRTEAFF	TGCAGTGGGTCCCCCATGCCAGGGAGGACTGAAGCTTTCTTT
TRBV2	TRBJ1-2	NA	NA	CASSHSGGANYGYTF	TGTGCCAGCAGCCACTCGGGGGGCGCGAACTATGGCTACACCTTC
TRBV7-9	TRBJ2-1	NA	NA	CASSLAWTENNEQFF	TGTGCCAGCAGCTTAGCGTGGACAGAGAACAATGAGCAGTTCTTC
TRBV27	TRBJ1-5	NA	many	CASSSSSHSNQPQHF	TGTGCCAGCAGTTCCTCCAGTCATAGCAATCAGCCCCAGCATTTT
TRBV10-3	TRBJ1-1	NA	few	CAIGGEGGNTEAFF	TGTGCCATCGGTGGGGAAGGGGGGAACACTGAAGCTTTCTTT
TRBV4-1	TRBJ2-7	NA	few	CASSLYLSYEQYF	TGCGCCAGCAGCCTATACCTCTCCTACGAGCAGTACTTC
TRBV20-1	TRBJ1-4	NA	NA	CSASRSTGIFNEKLFF	TGCAGTGCTAGCCGATCTACCGGGATCTTTAATGAAAAACTGTTTTTT
TRBV18	TRBJ2-7	TRBD1	NA	CASSRSTGGSYEQYF	TGTGCCAGCTCACGTTCGACAGGGGGGAGTTACGAGCAGTACTTC
TRBV3-1	TRBJ1-2	TRBD1	NA	CASSLKQGGLDGYTF	TGTGCCAGCAGCCTAAAACAGGGGGGGCTCGATGGCTACACCTTC
TRBV6-1	TRBJ2-6	TRBD2	NA	CASSLAGVNSGANVLTF	TGTGCCAGCAGCCTAGCGGGAGTTAACTCTGGGGCCAACGTCCTGACTTTC
TRBV20-1	TRBJ2-7	TRBD2	many	CSASATSGADEQYF	TGCAGTGCTAGTGCGACTAGCGGGGCCGACGAGCAGTACTTC
TRBV7-9	TRBJ2-1	NA	few	CASSLADSEHEQFF	TGTGCCAGCAGCTTAGCTGATTCGGAGCATGAGCAGTTCTTC
TRBV20-1	TRBJ1-4	NA	few	CSARDPAATNEKLFF	TGCAGTGCTAGAGATCCAGCTGCAACTAATGAAAAACTGTTTTTT
TRBV14	TRBJ2-7	TRBD1	NA	CASSQDRQGGLEQYF	TGTGCCAGCAGCCAAGACCGACAGGGTGGGCTCGAGCAGTACTTC
TRBV3-1	TRBJ2-1	TRBD2	many	CASSRTSGGAGEQFF	TGTGCCAGCAGCCGGACTAGCGGGGGGGCCGGGGAGCAGTTCTTC
TRBV5-6	TRBJ1-1	NA	NA	CASSLQPWNTEAFF	TGTGCCAGCAGCTTGCAGCCTTGGAACACTGAAGCTTTCTTT
TRBV9	TRBJ2-7	NA	NA	CASSVSLAWDEQYF	TGTGCCAGCAGCGTAAGCCTAGCTTGGGACGAGCAGTACTTC
TRBV10-1	TRBJ2-3	NA	many	CASSDPGTDTDTQYF	TGCGCCAGCAGTGACCCGGGGACGGACACAGATACGCAGTATTTT
TRBV12-3/TRBV12-4	TRBJ2-3	TRBD1	many	CASSLRDSDTQYF	TGTGCCAGCAGTTTAAGGGACAGCGATACGCAGTATTTT
TRBV27	TRBJ1-2	NA	NA	CASSLSPVHGHTF	TGTGCCAGCAGTTTGTCACCGGTACATGGCCACACCTTC
TRBV7-9	TRBJ2-3	TRBD1	NA	CASTGTATDTQYF	TGTGCCAGCACGGGGACAGCGACAGATACGCAGTATTTT
TRBV27	TRBJ2-1	TRBD2	NA	CASSLPTSGRPNNEQFF	TGTGCCAGCAGTTTACCGACTAGCGGGAGACCCAACAATGAGCAGTTCTTC